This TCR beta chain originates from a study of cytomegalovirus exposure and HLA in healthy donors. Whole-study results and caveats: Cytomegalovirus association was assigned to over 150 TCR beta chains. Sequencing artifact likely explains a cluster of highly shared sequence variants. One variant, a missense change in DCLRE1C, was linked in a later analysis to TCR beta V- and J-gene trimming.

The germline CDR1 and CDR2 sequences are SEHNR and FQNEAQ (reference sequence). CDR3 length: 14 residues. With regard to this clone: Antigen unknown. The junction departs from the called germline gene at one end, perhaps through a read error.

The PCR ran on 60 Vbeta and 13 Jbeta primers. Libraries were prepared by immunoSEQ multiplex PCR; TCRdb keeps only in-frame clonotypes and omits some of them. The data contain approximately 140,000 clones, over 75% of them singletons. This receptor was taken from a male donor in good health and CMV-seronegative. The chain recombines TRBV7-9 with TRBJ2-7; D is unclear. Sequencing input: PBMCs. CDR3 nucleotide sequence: TGTTCCAGCAGCTCTATGACACCTTCCTACGAGCAGTACTTC. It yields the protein CSSSSMTPSYEQYF.